Listed below are T cell receptor beta chains from one sample, sequenced in a study of identical twins. One entry per CDR3 protein results from TCRdb running MiXCR on the 5' RACE reads. The sample yields about 190,000 distinct CDR3 sequences, 15% to 20% seen once. These data were also reused for a study on T cells expressing NK-cell markers.

Sequencing was carried out using CD8+ T cells sorted from blood. The origin of the receptors is a woman aged 18-29 years in good health. Both conserved end residues are part of each CDR3. The D gene is left open where the match is weak. Some rows mark clone size as missing; the rest say once, few, many or name a class of expanded clone.

j_call v_call clone_size d_call cdr3_aa cdr3_nt
TRBJ2-7 TRBV6-4 NA TRBD2 CASTDASGTYEQYF TGTGCCAGCACGGACGCTAGCGGAACCTACGAGCAGTACTTC
TRBJ2-1 TRBV7-9 few TRBD2 CASSSPLAGVPYNEQFF TGTGCCAGCAGCTCCCCTTTAGCGGGAGTGCCCTACAATGAGCAGTTCTTC
TRBJ2-1 TRBV12-3/TRBV12-4 NA NA CASSFGAGTYNEQFF TGTGCCAGCAGCTTCGGGGCCGGAACCTACAATGAGCAGTTCTTC
TRBJ2-7 TRBV6-5 NA TRBD2 CASSYGTSYEQYF TGTGCCAGCAGTTACGGGACTAGCTACGAGCAGTACTTC
TRBJ2-2 TRBV12-3/TRBV12-4 NA NA CASTPGPGELFF TGTGCCAGCACCCCAGGCCCCGGGGAGCTGTTTTTT
TRBJ2-7 TRBV11-2 many TRBD1 CASSLRDRVHEQYF TGTGCCAGCAGCTTAAGGGACAGGGTGCACGAGCAGTACTTC
TRBJ1-1 TRBV6-1 NA NA CASSLGGAGNTEAFF TGTGCCAGCAGTCTCGGGGGGGCTGGGAACACTGAAGCTTTCTTT
TRBJ2-3 TRBV7-9 NA NA CASSPDVATDTQYF TGTGCCAGCAGCCCGGACGTAGCTACAGATACGCAGTATTTT
TRBJ2-3 TRBV29-1 NA NA CSVDPGTDTQYF TGCAGCGTTGATCCGGGAACAGATACGCAGTATTTT
TRBJ2-7 TRBV5-5 NA NA CASSDGVGIEQYF TGTGCCAGCAGCGATGGGGTGGGAATCGAGCAGTACTTC
TRBJ2-5 TRBV7-6 NA TRBD2 CASSSGLAGYQETQYF TGTGCCAGCAGCTCCGGACTAGCGGGGTACCAAGAGACCCAGTACTTC
TRBJ1-1 TRBV29-1 few NA CSVPLAFF TGCAGCGTTCCACTCGCTTTCTTT
TRBJ2-2 TRBV12-3/TRBV12-4 few NA CASRYGRSGELFF TGTGCCAGCAGATATGGGCGCAGCGGGGAGCTGTTTTTT
TRBJ2-3 TRBV4-1 NA NA CASSQTEGPSTDTQYF TGCGCCAGCAGCCAAACGGAGGGGCCTAGCACAGATACGCAGTATTTT
TRBJ2-1 TRBV6-2/TRBV6-3 NA NA CASSYGRDQGVEQFF TGTGCCAGCAGTTACGGTCGGGATCAGGGAGTGGAGCAGTTCTTC
TRBJ1-2 TRBV5-1 NA NA CASSWPGGGGYTF TGCGCCAGCAGCTGGCCGGGGGGCGGCGGCTACACCTTC
TRBJ2-2 TRBV20-1 NA NA CSAVLSGNSNTGELFF TGCAGTGCCGTTCTGTCGGGCAACTCGAACACCGGGGAGCTGTTTTTT
TRBJ1-1 TRBV18 few NA CASSPNDLPNTEAFF TGTGCCAGCTCACCAAACGATCTCCCGAACACTGAAGCTTTCTTT
TRBJ2-5 TRBV11-2 NA TRBD2 CASSFHSGSLQETQYF TGTGCCAGCAGCTTCCACAGCGGGAGTCTCCAAGAGACCCAGTACTTC
TRBJ1-1 TRBV9 NA NA CASSVEAALNTEAFF TGTGCCAGCAGCGTAGAGGCAGCACTGAACACTGAAGCTTTCTTT
TRBJ2-7 TRBV20-1 few NA CSARDSPNEQYF TGCAGTGCTAGAGATAGCCCGAACGAGCAGTACTTC
TRBJ2-3 TRBV11-2 few TRBD2 CASSRITSEGWEDTQYF TGTGCCAGCAGCCGGATAACTAGCGAGGGCTGGGAGGATACGCAGTATTTT
TRBJ2-6 TRBV29-1 NA NA CSVEDRQGEAGAVLTF TGCAGCGTTGAAGATCGACAGGGAGAGGCGGGAGCGGTCCTGACTTTC
TRBJ2-7 TRBV4-2 few TRBD1 CASSQEGQDNPYEQYF TGTGCCAGCAGCCAAGAAGGACAGGACAATCCCTACGAGCAGTACTTC